This entry describes one T cell receptor beta chain. The target antigen is unknown. Indicated treatment: approximately 10-day PBMC culture with coronavirus spike peptide pools or control peptides (ViraFEST assay). Sequenced with the Oncomine TCR Beta short-read assay was DNA taken from cultured CD4+ T cells. TCRdb reprocessed the PCR reads with MiXCR, giving one entry per CDR3 protein. Of 9,500 to 10,000 distinct CDR3 sequences detected, 30% to 45% appear once; the ten largest clones hold more than 15%. The data stem from a study of vaccination and CD4 T cells after COVID-19. Study details: Convalescent donors: six male, four female; seven Caucasian, two Asian, one multiracial, two Hispanic. Spike peptides, overlapping and drawn from SARS-CoV-2, HCoV-NL63, HCoV-OC43 and HCoV-229E, were used to stimulate cells. Blood was drawn a median roughly 68 days post second dose, range 14 to 241.

This CDR3 has 15 residues. The junction had 4 bases not matched to a gene; V was cut back by 2 bases and J by 1 base. Germline CDR1 MGHRA, CDR2 YSYEKL. Sequenced material: CD4+ T cells from blood, cultured in vitro. This TCR derives from a human donor who had recovered from COVID-19. The chain links TRBV4-1 to TRBJ2-7, with 8 bases fitting TRBD1. CDR3 residues: CASSQRDRLSYEQYF. CDR3 nucleotides: TGCGCCAGCAGCCAACGGGACAGGCTTTCCTACGAGCAGTACTTC.